The 20 T cell receptor beta chains presented below share a single source sample, sequenced in a study of T cell responses to AZD1222 COVID-19 vaccine. Assay used: immunoSEQ multiplex PCR; TCRdb lists only in-frame clones, some missing. The sample holds over 95,000 clones, just under 90% seen once. The starting material was peripheral blood, obtained on day 0 of AZD1222 vaccination. Receptors originate from an adult in good health.

This clone occurred once. J is TRBJ2-7 and V is TRBV3-1 (or the pseudogene TRBV3-2); 7 bases match TRBD2. There are 17 residues in the CDR3. The ends lost 2 bases at V and 4 bases at J; junction bases unmatched: 14. Germline CDR1 reads LGHDT; CDR2 reads YNNKEL (reference sequence). For the CDR3, the DNA is TGTGCCAGCAGCCAAATTTTAGTCCTAGCGGTCCCTTACGAGCAGTACTTC. This codes for CASSQILVLAVPYEQYF.

The chain is built from TRBV19 and TRBJ2-4; D may be TRBD1 (5 bases). CDR1 LNHDA and CDR2 SQIVND come from the germline V gene (reference sequence). The CDR3 totals 15 residues. V shed 2 bases and J shed 7 bases, with 15 bases lying between them. CDR3 amino acids: CASSIQGVARNIQYF. The CDR3 DNA reads TGTGCCAGTAGTATACAAGGGGTAGCTCGGAACATTCAGTACTTC.

This clone occurred once. The CDR3 DNA reads as TGTGCCAGTAGTCGGTACTCTGGAAACACCATATATTTT. It is translated as CASSRYSGNTIYF. V and J are TRBV19 and TRBJ1-3; D ambiguous. The CDR3 contains 13 residues. The V gene's germline CDR1 is LNHDA and CDR2 SQIVND (reference sequence). V lost 5 bases, J lost 0 bases, and 5 bases lay in between.

V gene TRBV28 combines with J gene TRBJ1-2; D unclear. V gave up 10 bases and J gave up 8 bases, with 14 bases separating them. This CDR3 is built from 11 residues. Germline V CDR1 and CDR2: MDHEN, SYDVKM. The CDR3 here is CANLGMDGYTF. DNA for the CDR3: TGTGCCAACCTTGGGATGGACGGCTACACCTTC.

A single count supports this clone. The J gene is TRBJ2-7, the V gene TRBV7-9, with 13 bases aligning to TRBD2. CDR1 SEHNR and CDR2 FQNEAQ come from the germline V gene (reference sequence). The CDR3 spans 16 residues. With V trimmed by 1 base and J by 2 bases, 2 bases remained unmatched. The CDR3 bases are TGTGCCAGCAGCTTAGGACTAGCGGGAGGAACCTACGAGCAGTACTTC. Translated: CASSLGLAGGTYEQYF.

This chain links TRBV19 with TRBJ1-3; 11 bases align to TRBD1. This CDR3 contains 16 residues. The germline CDR1 and CDR2 sequences are LNHDA and SQIVND (reference sequence). V trimming: 10 bases; J trimming: 2 bases; junction bases outside the gene matches: 10. The CDR3 loop is CATMDRGRRTGNTIYF. Here the CDR3 DNA reads TGTGCCACCATGGACAGGGGGCGCAGGACTGGAAACACCATATATTTT.

J is TRBJ2-7 and V is TRBV18; 11 bases agree with TRBD2. V was clipped by 5 bases and J by 0 bases; unmatched bases: 0. The CDR3 extends over 14 amino acids. Germline-derived CDR1 and CDR2 are KGHSH and LQKENI. The CDR3 DNA sequence: TGTGCCAGCTCAACTAGCGGGAGCTCCTACGAGCAGTACTTC. Translating gives CASSTSGSSYEQYF.

The V call is TRBV7-8, the J call TRBJ2-7; possibly TRBD2 for D (5 bases). The CDR3 runs 15 residues. V shed 8 bases and J shed 3 bases, with 20 bases lying between them. Germline values: CDR1 SGHVS, CDR2 FQNEAQ. The CDR3 nucleotides are TGTGCCAGCGGAGTAGCGCCGGACTCCCACTACGAGCAGTACTTC. This gives the protein CASGVAPDSHYEQYF. The complete variable domain, with remaining parts taken from reference TRBV7-8 and TRBJ2-7, reads GAGVSQSPRYKVAKRGQDVALRCDPISGHVSLFWYQQALGQGPEFLTYFQNEAQLDKSGLPSDRFFAERPEGSVSTLKIQRTQQEDSAVYLCASGVAPDSHYEQYFGPGTRLTVT.

In the case of this clone: Sequence at one end of the junction differs from germline and may be a read error. The CDR3, as DNA: TGCGCCAGCAGACAAGAAGGAGCGGGAGACTCCTACAATGAGCAGTTCTTC. Translation gives CASRQEGAGDSYNEQFF. J is TRBJ2-1 and V is TRBV4-3; 8 bases fit TRBD2. This CDR3 is built from 17 residues. Germline V gene data show CDR1 as LGHNA and CDR2 as YSLEER.

J is TRBJ1-1 and V is TRBV7-2; the D is unclear. Germline-derived CDR1 and CDR2 are SGHTA and FQGNSA. The CDR3 contains 15 residues. Trimming stripped 5 bases from V and 6 bases from J, with 19 bases between. The CDR3 nucleotides read TGTGCCAGCAGCCCTGGCTCCGGGCTCCCGGCTGAAGCTTTCTTT. This encodes CASSPGSGLPAEAFF.

For the CDR3, the DNA is TGTGCCAGCAGCTCGTCCCGGGACGTCGAAAGTCGCTATGGCTACACCTTC. It encodes CASSSSRDVESRYGYTF. This chain joins TRBV11-2 and TRBJ1-2, with a tentative D call TRBD1 (5 bases). The CDR3 is made up of 17 amino acids. Per the germline V gene, CDR1 is SGHAT and CDR2 is FQNNGV. V lost 4 bases to trimming and J lost 4 bases, with 22 bases between them.

The chain joins TRBV28 to TRBJ1-2; 9 bases fit TRBD1. The CDR3 is made up of 16 amino acids. Germline V gene data show CDR1 as MDHEN and CDR2 as SYDVKM. J was trimmed by 1 base and V by 6 bases; bases with no gene match: 9. In DNA form, the CDR3 reads TGTGCCAGCAGGCCCATCCGGGACAGGGTTAACTATGGCTACACCTTC. Its translation is CASRPIRDRVNYGYTF.

V and J are TRBV5-1 and TRBJ2-7; D may be TRBD1 or TRBD2 (5 bases each). Trimming pared 5 bases from V and 6 bases from J, leaving 21 bases between. Germline V gene lookup returns CDR1 SGHRS and CDR2 YFSETQ. The CDR3 extends over 15 amino acids. This chain's CDR3 is CASRGTPGFPGEQYF. CDR3 sequence (DNA): TGCGCCAGCAGAGGGACCCCGGGCTTTCCGGGCGAGCAGTACTTC.

This chain joins TRBV5-1 and TRBJ2-7, with TRBD1 matching 7 bases. The CDR3 loop spans 15 amino acids. Germline V gene sequence: CDR1 SGHRS, CDR2 YFSETQ. The junction had 12 bases not matched to a gene; V was cut back by 4 bases and J by 5 bases. This CDR3 reads CASSTYLDRVDEQYF. The CDR3 DNA reads as TGCGCCAGCAGCACCTATTTAGACAGGGTCGACGAGCAGTACTTC.

The rearrangement links TRBV4-2 to TRBJ2-7; TRBD2 agrees at 7 bases. After removal of 3 bases from V and 2 bases from J, the junction contained 7 bases not matched to a gene. CDR3 length equals 15 residues. CDR1 is LGHNA, CDR2 YNFKEQ, per germline. CDR3 bases: TGTGCCAGCAGCCACCGACTGGGAGGGACCTACGAGCAGTACTTC. This gives the protein CASSHRLGGTYEQYF.

J is TRBJ1-2 and V is TRBV28, with TRBD1 identical over 10 bases. In germline, CDR1 is MDHEN, CDR2 SYDVKM. This CDR3 region has 14 residues. V was clipped by 4 bases and J by 4 bases; unmatched bases: 3. The CDR3 sequence is CASSSGTGVYGYTF. CDR3 DNA: TGTGCCAGCAGTTCCGGGACAGGGGTCTATGGCTACACCTTC.

The V call is TRBV11-2, the J call TRBJ2-1, with 10 bases fitting TRBD2. Germline trimming cut 0 bases from V and 5 bases from J; bases unmatched to any gene: 1. The CDR3 loop spans 15 amino acids. Germline CDR1 SGHAT, CDR2 FQNNGV. DNA for the CDR3: TGTGCCAGCAGCTTAGAAGCGGGAGGGAACAATGAGCAGTTCTTC. The encoded protein is CASSLEAGGNNEQFF. Based on the CDR3 plus reference TRBV11-2 and TRBJ2-1, the full variable domain is EAGVAQSPRYKIIEKRQSVAFWCNPISGHATLYWYQQILGQGPKLLIQFQNNGVVDDSQLPKDRFSAERLKGVDSTLKIQPAKLEDSAVYLCASSLEAGGNNEQFFGPGTRLTVL.

This clone occurred once. The rearrangement joins TRBV18 to TRBJ2-3; TRBD1 matches 9 bases. This CDR3 region has 14 residues. The germline gives CDR1 KGHSH, CDR2 LQKENI. V lost 8 bases and J lost 4; bases outside the gene matches: 7. The CDR3 DNA follows: TGTGCCAGCGCAACAGGGGGCCGGCCAGATACGCAGTATTTT. It translates to CASATGGRPDTQYF.

The CDR3 loop is CASSLRATSGQPQHF. The CDR3 DNA reads TGTGCCAGCAGCCTGCGTGCGACCTCAGGTCAGCCCCAGCATTTT. This chain joins TRBV6-2 or TRBV6-3 and TRBJ1-5; D ambiguous. The CDR3 contains 15 residues. Looked up from germline, CDR1 is MNHEY and CDR2 is SVGEGT. With 6 bases removed from V and 6 bases from J, the gap between germline ends came to 18 bases.

The genes are TRBV19 and TRBJ2-3; weak D call: TRBD2 (6 bases). This CDR3 region has 12 residues. Germline-derived CDR1 and CDR2 are LNHDA and SQIVND (reference sequence). The V and J ends lost 10 bases and 4 bases respectively, with 12 bases between them. The CDR3 sequence: CAIPPSADTQYF. In DNA, the CDR3 is TGTGCCATCCCCCCTAGCGCAGATACGCAGTATTTT.